The clone carrying this TCR beta chain was observed many times. Next came a second PCR, run for roughly 7 to 12 cycles, which used a sample-barcoded 5' primer along with a J-beta primer mix. TCRdb recomputed calls from the 5' RACE reads with MiXCR, one row per CDR3 protein. This sample yields some 1.8 million distinct CDR3 sequences, of which about 39% are seen a single time; about 23% belongs to the top ten. This sample is part of a study of blood T cells in healthy people across ages. CDR1 is LGHNT and CDR2 is FRNRAP in the germline V gene. There are 16 residues in the CDR3. This clonotype originated in a human donor in good health. Sequencing was performed on blood. The chain combines TRBV12-5 with TRBJ2-4; D is unclear. Near its end, the DNA agrees better with TRBJ2-7, so the J call may be wrong. The CDR3 here is CASGLVIRTLVYEQYF. The CDR3 region has the DNA TGTGCTAGTGGTTTGGTAATCAGGACGTTAGTCTACGAGCAGTACTTC.